These T cell receptor beta chains were read from a single sample in a study of T cell repertoires in cytomegalovirus infection. TCRdb processed the reads anew with MiXCR; each CDR3 protein has one entry. Of roughly 200,000 distinct CDR3 sequences listed, approximately 18% are singletons. The sequenced sample was CD8+ T cells from PBMCs. These receptors were obtained from a human donor in good health (CMV status not recorded). Some clones in this sample may be carry-over from other donors' samples. Both conserved end residues are part of each CDR3. The order of the fields is clone size, D gene, V gene, J gene, CDR3 protein, CDR3 DNA. D genes are given only for firm matches. Only some rows state a clone size, as once, few, many or a class for expanded clones.

>.|.|TRBV12-3/TRBV12-4|TRBJ2-7
CASSLEGGTVYEQYF
TGTGCCAGCAGTTTAGAGGGGGGGACTGTCTACGAGCAGTACTTC
>few|TRBD1|TRBV6-1|TRBJ2-7
CASRNRGFSSYEQYF
TGTGCCAGCAGAAACAGGGGTTTCAGCTCCTACGAGCAGTACTTC
>few|.|TRBV12-3/TRBV12-4|TRBJ2-7
CASSSGLLGEQYF
TGTGCCAGCAGTTCAGGTCTCTTGGGCGAGCAGTACTTC
>.|.|TRBV20-1|TRBJ1-2
CSARDQADGYTF
TGCAGTGCTAGAGATCAGGCGGATGGCTACACCTTC
>.|.|TRBV12-3/TRBV12-4|TRBJ1-1
CASSGGAWTEAFF
TGTGCCAGCAGCGGGGGTGCTTGGACTGAAGCTTTCTTT
>.|.|TRBV28|TRBJ2-7
CASSLMAVTYEQYF
TGTGCCAGCAGTTTAATGGCAGTTACCTACGAGCAGTACTTC
>few|TRBD1|TRBV14|TRBJ1-4
CASSQGYRGRNEKLFF
TGTGCCAGCAGCCAAGGATACAGGGGGCGGAATGAAAAACTGTTTTTT
>.|.|TRBV2|TRBJ1-6
CASIGNSPLHF
TGTGCCAGCATCGGAAATTCACCCCTCCACTTT
>.|TRBD1|TRBV7-9|TRBJ1-4
CASSLDSGGAYEKLFF
TGTGCCAGCAGCTTAGACTCAGGGGGCGCGTATGAAAAACTGTTTTTT
>.|TRBD1|TRBV9|TRBJ1-1
CASSVGQGVLTEAFF
TGTGCCAGCAGCGTTGGACAGGGGGTTCTCACTGAAGCTTTCTTT
>few|.|TRBV11-2|TRBJ2-3
CASSHLGSTDTQYF
TGTGCCAGCAGCCATTTGGGGTCCACAGATACGCAGTATTTT
>few|.|TRBV6-6|TRBJ1-6
CASSYGAGSPLHF
TGTGCCAGCAGTTACGGGGCGGGGTCACCCCTCCACTTT
>few|TRBD2|TRBV20-1|TRBJ2-1
CSVPELAGLSSYNEQFF
TGCAGTGTCCCAGAACTAGCGGGGTTAAGCTCCTACAATGAGCAGTTCTTC
>few|TRBD1|TRBV6-2/TRBV6-3|TRBJ1-1
CASRWTGGTEAFF
TGTGCCAGCAGATGGACAGGGGGCACTGAAGCTTTCTTT
>few|TRBD1|TRBV6-2/TRBV6-3|TRBJ2-4
CASSSWSGTAFKNIQYF
TGTGCCAGCAGTTCGTGGTCCGGGACAGCCTTTAAAAACATTCAGTACTTC
>few|TRBD1|TRBV28|TRBJ1-2
CASSLYRGTGTGDDGYTF
TGTGCCAGCAGTTTATATAGGGGAACCGGGACAGGGGATGATGGCTACACCTTC
>.|.|TRBV28|TRBJ1-2
CASEGPITNYGYTF
TGTGCCAGTGAGGGACCGATCACTAACTATGGCTACACCTTC
>.|.|TRBV12-3/TRBV12-4|TRBJ1-2
CASSLGLTRHGYTF
TGTGCCAGCAGTTTGGGACTAACAAGGCATGGCTACACCTTC
>.|.|TRBV7-2|TRBJ1-6
CASSPEGGGANSPLHF
TGTGCCAGCAGCCCAGAAGGGGGGGGGGCCAATTCACCCCTCCACTTT
>.|TRBD1|TRBV4-3|TRBJ1-3
CASSRQGTGNTIYF
TGCGCCAGCAGCCGACAGGGGACTGGAAACACCATATATTTT
>few|TRBD2|TRBV29-1|TRBJ2-3
CSVDVRGGLAADTQYF
TGCAGCGTTGACGTGCGGGGGGGACTAGCGGCAGATACGCAGTATTTT
>few|.|TRBV7-9|TRBJ2-1
CASSLAEFPYNEQFF
TGTGCCAGCAGCTTAGCGGAGTTTCCCTACAATGAGCAGTTCTTC
>.|TRBD2|TRBV20-1|TRBJ2-4
CSARGAGGLMDIQYF
TGCAGTGCTAGAGGTGCGGGGGGGCTTATGGACATTCAGTACTTC
>.|.|TRBV6-5|TRBJ2-7
CASSYSAGAEQYF
TGTGCCAGCAGTTACTCGGCAGGGGCCGAGCAGTACTTC
>.|TRBD2|TRBV6-1|TRBJ2-2
CASSITDGLAIPNTGELFF
TGTGCCAGCAGTATTACGGACGGACTAGCAATACCGAATACCGGGGAGCTGTTTTTT
>few|TRBD1|TRBV29-1|TRBJ1-2
CSVEDRDRPNYGYTF
TGCAGCGTTGAAGATCGGGACAGACCTAACTATGGCTACACCTTC
>.|.|TRBV7-6|TRBJ1-1
CASSFGARGNTEAFF
TGTGCCAGCAGCTTCGGGGCGAGGGGGAACACTGAAGCTTTCTTT
>few|TRBD1|TRBV28|TRBJ2-7
CASSPSGTVVSYEQYF
TGTGCCAGCAGTCCCTCCGGGACAGTAGTCTCCTACGAGCAGTACTTC
>few|TRBD1|TRBV7-2|TRBJ1-2
CASFRGEVNYGYTF
TGTGCCAGCTTCAGGGGGGAAGTTAACTATGGCTACACCTTC
>many|.|TRBV7-2|TRBJ1-1
CASSLGGSYMNTEAFF
TGTGCCAGCAGCTTAGGGGGAAGTTACATGAACACTGAAGCTTTCTTT
>.|TRBD1|TRBV29-1|TRBJ2-7
CSVEDESGTGAYEQYF
TGCAGCGTTGAAGACGAGTCCGGGACAGGGGCCTACGAGCAGTACTTC
>many|.|TRBV19|TRBJ2-3
CASSISPASTDTQYF
TGTGCCAGTAGTATTTCGCCAGCTAGCACAGATACGCAGTATTTT
>.|TRBD2|TRBV10-3|TRBJ2-5
CAISVERGPRETQYF
TGTGCCATCAGTGTCGAGCGGGGCCCCAGGGAGACCCAGTACTTC
>few|TRBD1|TRBV6-2/TRBV6-3|TRBJ2-1
CATRTLDRSSYNEQFF
TGTGCCACCAGAACCCTGGACAGGAGCTCCTACAATGAGCAGTTCTTC
>few|.|TRBV12-3/TRBV12-4|TRBJ1-5
CASTKDHSNQPQHF
TGTGCCAGCACCAAGGACCATAGCAATCAGCCCCAGCATTTT
>.|.|TRBV4-3|TRBJ2-1
CASSQDWASSYNEQFF
TGCGCCAGCAGCCAAGATTGGGCGAGCTCCTACAATGAGCAGTTCTTC
>many|.|TRBV7-8|TRBJ2-4
CASSLAFWDPGNIQYF
TGTGCCAGCAGCTTAGCCTTCTGGGACCCCGGGAACATTCAGTACTTC
>many|.|TRBV25-1|TRBJ1-1
CASSVGFGNTEAFF
TGTGCCAGCAGTGTGGGTTTTGGGAACACTGAAGCTTTCTTT
>few|TRBD1|TRBV7-6|TRBJ2-7
CASSVGQGLAEQYF
TGTGCCAGCAGCGTGGGACAGGGACTTGCCGAGCAGTACTTC
>few|TRBD1|TRBV7-9|TRBJ2-7
CASSSSRTGGFLSPREQYF
TGTGCCAGCAGCTCCTCCCGGACAGGGGGCTTTCTATCACCTAGGGAGCAGTACTTC
>many|TRBD1|TRBV7-2|TRBJ1-1
CASSRGGDRGFIPEAFF
TGTGCCAGCAGTAGGGGTGGGGACAGGGGGTTTATCCCTGAAGCTTTCTTT
>.|.|TRBV14|TRBJ2-7
CASSPLTIYEQYF
TGTGCCAGCAGCCCACTTACCATCTACGAGCAGTACTTC
>.|.|TRBV7-2|TRBJ2-1
CASGSPTYNEQFF
TGTGCCAGCGGAAGTCCCACCTACAATGAGCAGTTCTTC
>few|.|TRBV15|TRBJ2-1
CATSRVKGLNEQFF
TGTGCCACCAGCAGAGTTAAGGGTCTCAATGAGCAGTTCTTC
>.|.|TRBV14|TRBJ1-1
CASSQDSGPAFNTEAFF
TGTGCCAGCAGCCAAGACTCAGGGCCAGCTTTTAACACTGAAGCTTTCTTT
>.|.|TRBV5-1|TRBJ1-2
CASSHGAGAANYGYTF
TGCGCCAGCAGCCATGGGGCGGGGGCAGCTAACTATGGCTACACCTTC
>.|.|TRBV24-1|TRBJ1-2
CATSDLYIHPDNYGYTF
TGTGCCACCAGTGACCTTTACATCCACCCGGACAACTATGGCTACACCTTC
>.|.|TRBV7-9|TRBJ1-4
CASRREGGDEKLFF
TGTGCCAGCCGCCGCGAGGGTGGGGATGAAAAACTGTTTTTT
>.|.|TRBV6-1|TRBJ2-7
CASSPYNYYEQYF
TGTGCCAGCAGCCCTTACAACTACTACGAGCAGTACTTC
>few|.|TRBV7-9|TRBJ1-5
CASSTRQEDNQPQHF
TGTGCCAGCAGCACCCGACAGGAAGACAATCAGCCCCAGCATTTT
>few|TRBD1|TRBV20-1|TRBJ1-1
CSARDLTGGRWHTEAFF
TGCAGTGCTAGAGATCTGACAGGGGGCAGGTGGCACACTGAAGCTTTCTTT
>.|.|TRBV12-3/TRBV12-4|TRBJ2-1
CASSHVLERVYAEQFF
TGTGCCAGCAGTCACGTCCTGGAGAGGGTTTATGCTGAGCAGTTCTTC
>.|.|TRBV27|TRBJ1-5
CASSLRNQDQPQHF
TGTGCCAGCAGTTTGAGGAACCAGGATCAGCCCCAGCATTTT
>.|TRBD1|TRBV7-9|TRBJ1-5
CASSSMGQTTDQPQHF
TGTGCCAGCAGCTCGATGGGACAGACGACAGATCAGCCCCAGCATTTT
>.|.|TRBV6-2/TRBV6-3|TRBJ2-1
CASSSRRIPEAF
TGTGCCAGCAGTAGCCGGAGAATCCCCGAAGCCTTC
>few|.|TRBV6-5|TRBJ1-2
CASSLLGDYGYTF
TGTGCCAGCAGCCTACTCGGTGATTACGGCTACACCTTC
>few|.|TRBV29-1|TRBJ1-1
CSYDMNTEAFF
TGCAGCTACGACATGAACACTGAAGCTTTCTTT
>.|TRBD2|TRBV4-1|TRBJ2-2
CASSQVPSGGTPNTGELFF
TGCGCCAGCAGCCAAGTTCCTAGCGGGGGAACGCCGAACACCGGGGAGCTGTTTTTT
>.|TRBD1|TRBV7-6|TRBJ1-1
CASSLAPGQGGTEAFF
TGTGCCAGCAGCTTAGCGCCTGGACAGGGAGGCACTGAAGCTTTCTTT
>few|.|TRBV11-2|TRBJ1-4
CASSLLPGSLPGGEKLFF
TGTGCCAGCAGCTTACTCCCGGGATCGCTTCCCGGAGGGGAAAAACTGTTTTTT